The 11 T cell receptor beta chains presented below share a single source sample, sequenced in a study of CD8+CD57+ T cells in acquired aplastic anemia. The template used for profiling TCR beta VDJ and CDR3 was genomic DNA. TCRdb re-called the reads with MiXCR, one entry per CDR3 protein. The repertoire holds some 180,000 distinct CDR3 sequences, with 45% to 60% as singletons. The sequenced patients had an expansion of CD8+CD57+ cells seen by flow cytometry. The sequenced sample consisted of sorted CD4+, CD8+, or CD8+CD57+ T cells (not recorded which) from PBMCs. The receptors derive from a human donor with aplastic anemia.

Points on this clonotype: This clone may be a read error of a much larger clone one base away. Given the absence of the conserved phenylalanine or tryptophan at the CDR3 end, a read error is likely. The V and J genes are TRBV6-5 and TRBJ2-5; D gene ambiguous. Per germline, CDR1 MNHEY and CDR2 SVGAGI. This CDR3 is 12 amino acids long. V lost 8 bases and J lost 7, with 14 bases in between. In DNA, the CDR3 is TGTGCCAGCGGCTCCGACCGACGGACCCAGTACCTC. Translated, it gives CASGSDRRTQYL.

This clonotype was seen ten or more times. V gene TRBV5-6 combines with J gene TRBJ2-5, with 12 bases aligning to TRBD2. With V trimmed by 4 bases and J by 1 base, 2 bases remained unmatched. Per the germline V gene, CDR1 is SGHDT and CDR2 is YYEEEE. This CDR3 is built from 15 residues. The CDR3 sequence is CASSGTSGRQETQYF. Here the CDR3 DNA reads TGTGCCAGCAGCGGGACTAGCGGGCGCCAAGAGACCCAGTACTTC.

This clonotype has at least ten counts. This chain uses TRBV5-1 with TRBJ2-7; 9 nucleotides align to TRBD2. Germline loops: CDR1 SGHRS, CDR2 YFSETQ. J lost 0 bases, V lost 5 bases, and 9 bases had no gene match. There are 16 residues in the CDR3. The CDR3 reads CASSLTSGGLSYEQYF. CDR3 DNA sequence: TGCGCCAGCAGTCTGACTAGCGGCGGCCTCTCCTACGAGCAGTACTTC.

This clonotype was detected ten times or more. The chain combines TRBV7-2 with TRBJ2-5; the match to TRBD2 covers 8 bases. CDR3 length equals 15 residues. With 1 base clipped from V and 6 bases from J, the junction kept 7 bases outside the gene matches. CDR1 SGHTA and CDR2 FQGNSA come from the germline V gene. CDR3 DNA sequence: TGTGCCAGCAGCTTAGAGGGCGGGGGGTCGAAGACCCAGTACTTC. It yields the protein CASSLEGGGSKTQYF. Full variable domain (remainder filled in from reference TRBV7-2 and TRBJ2-5): GAGVSQSPSNKVTEKGKDVELRCDPISGHTALYWYRQSLGQGLEFLIYFQGNSAPDKSGLPSDRFSAERTGGSVSTLTIQRTQQEDSAVYLCASSLEGGGSKTQYFGPGTRLLVL.

This clonotype was counted ten times or more. The chain links TRBV10-3 to TRBJ1-1; D gene unclear. CDR1 and CDR2 from the germline V gene are ENHRY and SYGVKD. The CDR3 consists of 13 residues. V was trimmed by 0 bases and J by 5 bases, leaving 7 bases between them. In DNA, the CDR3 is TGTGCCATCAGTGAGTCCCGGGGAACTGAAGCTTTCTTT. Its translation is CAISESRGTEAFF.

This clonotype has ten or more counts. The gene calls are TRBV5-6 and TRBJ2-1; no reliable D call. Germline V gene lookup returns CDR1 SGHDT and CDR2 YYEEEE. This CDR3 has 11 amino acids. The V gene lost 0 bases and the J gene lost 15 bases, with 10 bases spanning the gap. CDR3 sequence reads: CASSLGLVWFF. DNA of the CDR3: TGTGCCAGCAGCTTGGGTCTAGTCTGGTTCTTC.

The rearrangement joins TRBV7-9 to TRBJ1-1; D remains unclear. The ends were cut back, 2 bases at V and 5 bases at J, with 3 bases in the middle. The germline V gene encodes CDR1 SEHNR and CDR2 FQNEAQ (reference sequence). CDR3 length: 11 residues. CDR3 DNA sequence: TGTGCCAGCAGCTTAAAAACTGAAGCTTTCTTT. This gives the protein CASSLKTEAFF.

This clonotype was found once. J is TRBJ1-1 and V is TRBV11-2; D might be TRBD1 (6 bases). Germline-derived CDR1 and CDR2 are SGHAT and FQNNGV. The CDR3 has 18 residues. V dropped 1 base and J dropped 0 bases, with 18 bases sitting between them. CDR3 loop: CASSLVGQRTVMNTEAFF. The CDR3 coding sequence is TGTGCCAGCAGCTTAGTGGGGCAGCGGACAGTCATGAACACTGAAGCTTTCTTT.

This clonotype occurred many times. The chain carries TRBV7-2 and TRBJ1-3; D is uncertain. The CDR3 consists of 14 residues. CDR1 is SGHTA and CDR2 is FQGNSA in the germline V gene. V was trimmed by 3 bases and J by 2 bases, leaving 8 bases between them. The CDR3 sequence: CASSLRLTGNTIYF. The DNA of the CDR3 is TGTGCCAGCAGCTTGCGCCTGACTGGAAACACCATATATTTT.

This clonotype has a count of ten or more. The chain joins TRBV2 to TRBJ1-3; no clear D. The V gene's germline CDR1 is SNHLY and CDR2 FYNNEI. Trimming took off 1 base at V and 3 bases at J, with 7 bases between the two ends. The CDR3 totals 14 residues. The CDR3 DNA reads TGTGCCAGCAGTGAAGTAGGGTTTGGAAACACCATATATTTT. Translation gives CASSEVGFGNTIYF.

The chain carries TRBV10-1 and TRBJ2-5; D may match TRBD1 or TRBD2 (5 bases each). Trimming left V 4 bases short and J 5 bases short, with 17 bases between. This CDR3 spans 15 amino acids. Looked up from germline, CDR1 is WNHNN and CDR2 is SYGVQD (reference sequence). In DNA, the CDR3 is TGCGCCAGCAGTGCGGGGCGCCGCATGGAGGAGACCCAGTACTTC. Encoded protein: CASSAGRRMEETQYF.